This T cell receptor (beta chain) appears in the sequencing data of a study of T cell changes during pregnancy in multiple sclerosis. The CDR3 loop spans 14 amino acids. Per germline, CDR1 MGHDK and CDR2 SYGVNS. V lost 5 bases and J lost 0, with 11 bases in between. This clone has a single count. The protocol was immunoSEQ multiplex PCR, while the TCRdb copy is restricted to in-frame clones and leaves out a portion. The data contain some 64,000 clones, roughly 90% of them singletons. The specimen was peripheral blood, collected in the first trimester of pregnancy. The TCR was taken from a female donor in good health, enrolled as a control in a pregnancy study. V gene TRBV25-1 combines with J gene TRBJ2-7, with D perhaps matching TRBD1 (6 bases). In nucleotides, the CDR3 is TGTGCCAGCAGTCCGGGACAAGGCTCCTACGAGCAGTACTTC. As protein: CASSPGQGSYEQYF.